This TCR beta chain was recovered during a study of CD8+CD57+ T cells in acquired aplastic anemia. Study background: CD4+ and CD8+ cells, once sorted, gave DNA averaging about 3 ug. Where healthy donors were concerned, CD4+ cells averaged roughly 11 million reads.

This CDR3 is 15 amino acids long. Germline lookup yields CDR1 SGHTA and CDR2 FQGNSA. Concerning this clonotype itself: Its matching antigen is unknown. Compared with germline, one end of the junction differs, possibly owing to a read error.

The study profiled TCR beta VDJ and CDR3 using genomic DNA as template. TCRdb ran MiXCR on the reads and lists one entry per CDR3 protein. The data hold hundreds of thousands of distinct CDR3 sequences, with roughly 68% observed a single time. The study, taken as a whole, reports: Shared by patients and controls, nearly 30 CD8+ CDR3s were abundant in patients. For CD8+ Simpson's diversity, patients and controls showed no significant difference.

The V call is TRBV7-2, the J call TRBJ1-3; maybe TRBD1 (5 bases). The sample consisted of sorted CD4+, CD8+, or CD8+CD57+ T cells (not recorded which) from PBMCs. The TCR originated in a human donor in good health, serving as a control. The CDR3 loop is CASSATVGSANTNYF. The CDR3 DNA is TGCGCCAGCAGCGCGACAGTCGGGTCTGCAAACACCAACTATTTT.